Below, 26 T cell receptor beta chains from the same sample are listed, as sequenced in a study of blood T cell repertoires in COVID-19. Only in-frame clones appear in the TCRdb table, and some are missing; sequencing was by immunoSEQ multiplex PCR. The data hold about 39,000 clones, with about 90% observed a single time. Sequenced input: peripheral blood. The receptors derive from a man between 60 and 75 years old with acute or convalescent COVID-19.

The chain carries TRBV15 and TRBJ1-2, with TRBD1 matching over 8 bases. After removal of 0 bases from V and 8 bases from J, the junction contained 11 bases not matched to a gene. The CDR3 loop spans 16 amino acids. CDR1 is LNHNV and CDR2 is YYDKDF in the germline V gene (reference sequence). This CDR3 is CATSRDKAGGAIGYTF. DNA of the CDR3: TGTGCCACCAGCAGAGATAAGGCAGGGGGCGCGATCGGCTACACCTTC.

The genes are TRBV3-1 (or the pseudogene TRBV3-2) and TRBJ2-3; D uncertain. The CDR3 length is 15 residues. Trimming cost V 0 bases and J 3 bases, with 10 bases left between them. From germline, CDR1 is LGHDT and CDR2 YNNKEL (reference sequence). CDR3 amino acids: CASSQESAVTDTQYF. The CDR3 nucleotides read TGTGCCAGCAGCCAAGAATCGGCGGTTACAGATACGCAGTATTTT.

This rearrangement joins TRBV28 to TRBJ1-2; 7 bases fit TRBD1. The junction had 1 base not matched to a gene; V was cut back by 5 bases and J by 4 bases. Germline lookup yields CDR1 MDHEN and CDR2 SYDVKM. This CDR3 region has 12 residues. CDR3 residues: CASSRDSYGYTF. CDR3 nucleotides: TGTGCCAGCAGTAGGGACAGCTATGGCTACACCTTC.

The chain couples TRBV6-5 to TRBJ1-2; D not resolved. The CDR3 runs to 15 residues. V lost 10 bases to trimming and J lost 1 base, with 19 bases between them. Per germline, CDR1 MNHEY and CDR2 SVGAGI. CDR3 residues: CATLSLDRGNYGYTF. DNA of the CDR3: TGTGCCACTCTTTCCTTGGACCGGGGTAACTATGGCTACACCTTC.

The chain employs TRBV6-5 and TRBJ2-1; D is unresolved. Germline values: CDR1 MNHEY, CDR2 SVGAGI. This CDR3 region has 13 residues. V dropped 6 bases and J dropped 0 bases, with 6 bases sitting between them. Here the CDR3 DNA reads TGTGCCAGCAGAACGAGCTCCTACAATGAGCAGTTCTTC. It yields the protein CASRTSSYNEQFF.

This chain uses TRBV21-1 with TRBJ1-1; the table's D call of TRBD1 was not tested on the DNA. TRBV21-1 is deemed a pseudogene. The CDR3 spans 14 residues. The DNA of the CDR3 is TGTGCCAGCAGCAAACAACAGACGAACACTGAAGCTTTCTTT. Protein sequence: CASSKQQTNTEAFF.

This clone has just one count. The V call is TRBV5-4, the J call TRBJ2-5; 10 positions match TRBD1. CDR3 size: 14 residues. V lost 4 bases, J lost 5 bases, and 5 bases stayed unmatched. Per germline, CDR1 SGHNT and CDR2 YYREEE (reference sequence). CDR3 coding DNA: TGTGCCAGCAGCACGACAGGGGGCTGGGAGACCCAGTACTTC. It yields the protein CASSTTGGWETQYF.

The rearrangement joins TRBV18 to TRBJ1-1, with D hard to call. The CDR3 sequence is 11 residues long. CDR1 and CDR2 from the germline V gene are KGHSH and LQKENI. V shed 4 bases and J shed 4 bases, with 4 bases lying between them. The CDR3 bases are TGTGCCAGCTCACTGAGCACTGAAGCTTTCTTT. Translated, it gives CASSLSTEAFF.

The chain employs TRBV5-1 and TRBJ2-1; 7 positions match TRBD2. V was pared by 0 bases and J by 0 bases, with 3 bases of the junction left unmatched. The CDR3 is 16 amino acids. CDR1 and CDR2 (germline): SGHRS, YFSETQ. CDR3 coding DNA: TGCGCCAGCAGCTTGGCCGGGGGGAGCTCCTACAATGAGCAGTTCTTC. As protein: CASSLAGGSSYNEQFF.

V gene TRBV29-1 combines with J gene TRBJ2-3, with TRBD1 matching over 11 bases. With 1 base clipped from V and 3 bases from J, the junction kept 3 bases outside the gene matches. The length of the CDR3 is 15 residues. Per germline, CDR1 SQVTM and CDR2 ANQGSEA. The CDR3: CSVEGDRGLTDTQYF. For the CDR3, the DNA is TGCAGCGTTGAAGGGGACAGGGGGTTGACAGATACGCAGTATTTT.

This clone has just one count. The chain carries TRBV9 and TRBJ2-5; TRBD1 is a possible D gene (6 bases). The germline CDR1 and CDR2 sequences are SGDLS and YYNGEE. The CDR3 is made up of 15 amino acids. The V and J ends lost 4 bases and 2 bases respectively, with 15 bases between them. The CDR3 DNA reads as TGTGCCAGCAGCCCCACCGGGACACGGCAAGAGACCCAGTACTTC. Its translation is CASSPTGTRQETQYF.

The chain recombines TRBV7-9 with TRBJ2-1, with 12 bases matching TRBD2. CDR1 and CDR2 (germline): SEHNR, FQNEAQ (reference sequence). This CDR3 has 16 residues. With 5 bases clipped from V and 5 bases from J, the junction kept 7 bases outside the gene matches. The DNA for the CDR3 is TGTGCCAGCAGCCAGGATGGACTAGCGGGAAACAATGAGCAGTTCTTC. Translated: CASSQDGLAGNNEQFF.

The chain recombines TRBV27 with TRBJ2-1, with D tentatively TRBD2 (6 bases). The length of the CDR3 is 12 residues. V was pared by 0 bases and J by 16 bases, with 13 bases between. CDR1 MNHEY and CDR2 SMNVEV come from the germline V gene (reference sequence). Here the CDR3 DNA reads TGTGCCAGCAGTTTATCGAGGGACTCCCAATTCTTC. Translated, it gives CASSLSRDSQFF.

V and J are TRBV6-2 or TRBV6-3 and TRBJ1-3; a weak D match, TRBD1 (5 bases). Deletions cut 5 bases from V and 4 bases from J, with 12 bases between. CDR3 size: 14 residues. Germline CDR1 is MNHEY and CDR2 is SVGEGT. The CDR3 here is CASSTGQDGNTIYF. The CDR3 DNA sequence: TGTGCCAGCAGTACTGGACAAGACGGAAACACCATATATTTT.

The CDR3 region has the DNA TGCAGTGCTAGTTTCCTAGCGAACGAGCAGTACTTC. It is translated as CSASFLANEQYF. This chain joins TRBV20-1 and TRBJ2-7; perhaps TRBD2 as D (6 bases). The CDR3 has 12 residues. The V gene's germline CDR1 is DFQATT and CDR2 SNEGSKA (reference sequence). The V end was cut by 3 bases, the J end by 5 bases, with 11 bases between.

The CDR3 region is CASSTGTSGYNEQFF. DNA for the CDR3: TGTGCCAGCAGCACAGGGACTAGCGGGTACAATGAGCAGTTCTTC. J is TRBJ2-1 and V is TRBV11-2, with TRBD2 matching 12 bases. The CDR3 loop spans 15 amino acids. The trim removed 5 bases at V and 4 bases at J, leaving 3 bases unmatched. Germline values: CDR1 SGHAT, CDR2 FQNNGV.

The V gene is TRBV6-2 or TRBV6-3, the J gene TRBJ2-5; possible D gene TRBD2, 5 bases. The length of the CDR3 is 15 residues. Germline V gives CDR1 MNHEY, CDR2 SVGEGT. Trimming took off 0 bases at V and 1 base at J, with 9 bases between the two ends. CDR3 DNA sequence: TGTGCCAGCAGTTACTCGGACTCTGGCCAAGAGACCCAGTACTTC. Translating gives CASSYSDSGQETQYF.

This chain connects TRBV6-5 to TRBJ1-1; tentative D call: TRBD1 (5 bases). In germline, CDR1 is MNHEY, CDR2 SVGAGI. This CDR3 is 15 amino acids long. V lost 5 bases to trimming and J lost 5 bases, with 18 bases between them. The CDR3 is CASSHDSSRRTEAFF. The CDR3, as DNA: TGTGCCAGCAGTCACGACAGCTCCAGGAGAACTGAAGCTTTCTTT.

This chain joins TRBV9 and TRBJ1-3, with 7 bases identical to TRBD1. The J segment lost 2 bases and the V segment lost 2 bases, leaving 4 bases of the junction unmatched. Germline values: CDR1 SGDLS, CDR2 YYNGEE. CDR3 length: 15 amino acids. CDR3 residues: CASSVGQGAGNTIYF. The CDR3 nucleotides read TGTGCCAGCAGCGTTGGTCAGGGGGCTGGAAACACCATATATTTT.

The chain couples TRBV23-1 to TRBJ2-7; D might be TRBD1 (7 bases). TRBV23-1 is known as an ORF, though its function is uncertain. The V end lost 4 bases, the J end lost 5 bases, and 12 bases lay between the germline ends. CDR3 length: 13 amino acids. The CDR3 bases are TGCGCCAGCAGTCGACAGGGAGGAGACGAGCAGTACTTC. Encoded protein: CASSRQGGDEQYF.

The V gene is TRBV6-6, the J gene TRBJ2-7; perhaps TRBD1 as D (6 bases). The germline CDR1 and CDR2 sequences are MNHNY and SVGAGI (reference sequence). The CDR3 length is 15 residues. The germline V and J ends were trimmed by 2 bases and 4 bases, with 15 bases remaining between them. The CDR3 sequence is CASSYNGQPNYEQYV. The CDR3 nucleotides read TGTGCCAGCAGTTACAATGGACAGCCGAATTACGAGCAGTACGTC.

The gene calls are TRBV19 and TRBJ1-2; tentatively, D is TRBD1 (6 bases). Trimming removed 3 bases at V and 4 bases at J, with 15 bases between. The CDR3 has 15 residues. CDR1 and CDR2 from the germline V gene are LNHDA and SQIVND (reference sequence). In DNA form, the CDR3 reads TGTGCCAGTAGTATTACCGGGACACGCTCCTATGGCTACACCTTC. This gives the protein CASSITGTRSYGYTF.

The genes are TRBV15 and TRBJ2-5; TRBD1 agrees at 7 bases. This CDR3 has 15 residues. Germline V gene sequence: CDR1 LNHNV, CDR2 YYDKDF (reference sequence). The trim removed 5 bases at V and 5 bases at J, leaving 11 bases unmatched. CDR3 region: CATSEGAVRGETQYF. The DNA for the CDR3 is TGTGCCACCAGCGAGGGGGCGGTCAGGGGGGAGACCCAGTACTTC. The whole variable domain, remainder taken from reference TRBV15 and TRBJ2-5, is DAMVIQNPRYQVTQFGKPVTLSCSQTLNHNVMYWYQQKSSQAPKLLFHYYDKDFNNEADTPDNFQSRRPNTSFCFLDIRSPGLGDTAMYLCATSEGAVRGETQYFGPGTRLLVL.

In its sample, this clone was seen once. This chain joins TRBV3-1 (or the pseudogene TRBV3-2) and TRBJ1-2; possible D gene TRBD1, 5 bases. V lost 5 bases and J 4 bases, leaving 17 bases between the germline ends. From germline, CDR1 is LGHDT and CDR2 YNNKEL (reference sequence). The CDR3 sequence is 15 residues long. The CDR3: CASSSPGARSYGYTF. The CDR3 nucleotides are TGTGCCAGCAGCTCCCCTGGGGCGCGAAGCTATGGCTACACCTTC.

This chain joins TRBV6-5 and TRBJ2-7, with 13 bases that match TRBD2. In germline, CDR1 is MNHEY, CDR2 SVGAGI. V was pared by 6 bases and J by 1 base, with 3 bases of the junction left unmatched. The CDR3 contains 15 residues. The CDR3 coding sequence is TGTGCCAGCAGGCGGACTAGCGGGGGTTCCTACGAGCAGTACTTC. Protein: CASRRTSGGSYEQYF.

The CDR3 spells CASSLEWGEGGYTF. The CDR3 DNA is TGTGCCAGCAGCTTGGAATGGGGTGAGGGAGGCTACACCTTC. The genes are TRBV5-4 and TRBJ1-2; D unclear. There are 14 residues in the CDR3. The germline V gene has CDR1 SGHNT and CDR2 YYREEE (reference sequence). V dropped 0 bases and J dropped 8 bases, with 14 bases sitting between them.